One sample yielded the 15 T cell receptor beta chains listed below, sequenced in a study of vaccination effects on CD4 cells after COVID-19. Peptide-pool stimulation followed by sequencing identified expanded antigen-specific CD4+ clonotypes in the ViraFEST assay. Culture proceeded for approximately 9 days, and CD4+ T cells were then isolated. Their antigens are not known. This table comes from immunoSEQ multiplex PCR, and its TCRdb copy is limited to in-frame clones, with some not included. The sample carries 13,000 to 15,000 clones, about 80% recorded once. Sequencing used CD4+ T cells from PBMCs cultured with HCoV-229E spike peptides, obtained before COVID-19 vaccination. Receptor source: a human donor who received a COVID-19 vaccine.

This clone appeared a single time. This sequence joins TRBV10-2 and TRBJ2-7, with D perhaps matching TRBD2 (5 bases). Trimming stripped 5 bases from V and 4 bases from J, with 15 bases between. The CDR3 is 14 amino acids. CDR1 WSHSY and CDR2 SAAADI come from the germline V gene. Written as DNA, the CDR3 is TGCGCCAGCAGTCGCGAGGGCAGCCCTTACGAGCAGTACTTC. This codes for CASSREGSPYEQYF.

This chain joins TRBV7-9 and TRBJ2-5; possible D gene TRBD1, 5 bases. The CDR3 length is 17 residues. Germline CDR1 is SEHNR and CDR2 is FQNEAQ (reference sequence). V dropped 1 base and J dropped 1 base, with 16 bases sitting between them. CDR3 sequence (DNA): TGTGCCAGCAGCTTAGATGGGCTGGGGCGATCCCAAGAGACCCAGTACTTC. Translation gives CASSLDGLGRSQETQYF.

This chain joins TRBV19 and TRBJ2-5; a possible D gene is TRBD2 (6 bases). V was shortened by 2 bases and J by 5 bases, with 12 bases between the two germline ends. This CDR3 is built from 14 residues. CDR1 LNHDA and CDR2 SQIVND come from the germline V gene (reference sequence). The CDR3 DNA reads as TGTGCCAGTAGTATACCGACTAGAGTCGAGACCCAGTACTTC. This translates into CASSIPTRVETQYF.

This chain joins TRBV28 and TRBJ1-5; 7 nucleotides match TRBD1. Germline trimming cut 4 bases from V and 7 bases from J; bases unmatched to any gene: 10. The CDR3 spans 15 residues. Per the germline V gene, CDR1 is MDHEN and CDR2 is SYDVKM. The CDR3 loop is CASSSQGFARQPQHF. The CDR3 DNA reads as TGTGCCAGCAGTTCACAGGGGTTCGCTAGACAGCCCCAGCATTTT.

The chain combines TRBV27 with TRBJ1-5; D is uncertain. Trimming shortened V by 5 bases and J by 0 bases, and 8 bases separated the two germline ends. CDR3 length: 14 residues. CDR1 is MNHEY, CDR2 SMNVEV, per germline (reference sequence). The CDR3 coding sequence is TGTGCCAGCAGTAGAGGATTTAGCAATCAGCCCCAGCATTTT. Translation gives CASSRGFSNQPQHF.

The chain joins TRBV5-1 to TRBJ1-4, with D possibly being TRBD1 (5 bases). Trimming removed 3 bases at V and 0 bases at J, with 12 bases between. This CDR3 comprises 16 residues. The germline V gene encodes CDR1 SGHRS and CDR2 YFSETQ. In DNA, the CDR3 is TGCGCCAGCAGCTCCATAGCGGGGGCAACTAATGAAAAACTGTTTTTT. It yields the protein CASSSIAGATNEKLFF.

The CDR3 region has the DNA TGCGCCAGCAGCTTGGAAAAGGACAGGCTAATTCTAGGGGCCGGGGAGCTGTTTTTT. Amino acids: CASSLEKDRLILGAGELFF. V usage is TRBV5-1 and J usage is TRBJ2-2; 7 bases line up with TRBD1. CDR1 is SGHRS, CDR2 YFSETQ, per germline. After removal of 0 bases from V and 6 bases from J, the junction contained 17 bases not matched to a gene. This CDR3 contains 19 residues.

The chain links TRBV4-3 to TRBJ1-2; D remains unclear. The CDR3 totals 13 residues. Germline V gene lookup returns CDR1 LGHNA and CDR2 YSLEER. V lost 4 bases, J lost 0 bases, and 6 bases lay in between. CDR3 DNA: TGCGCCAGCAGCCCCGGGGCTAACTATGGCTACACCTTC. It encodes CASSPGANYGYTF.

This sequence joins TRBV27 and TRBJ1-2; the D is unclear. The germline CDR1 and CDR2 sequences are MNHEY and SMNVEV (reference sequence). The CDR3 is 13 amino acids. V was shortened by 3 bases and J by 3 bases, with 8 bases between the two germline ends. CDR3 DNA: TGTGCCAGCAGTTTTGGCCCGTACTATGGCTACACCTTC. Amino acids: CASSFGPYYGYTF.

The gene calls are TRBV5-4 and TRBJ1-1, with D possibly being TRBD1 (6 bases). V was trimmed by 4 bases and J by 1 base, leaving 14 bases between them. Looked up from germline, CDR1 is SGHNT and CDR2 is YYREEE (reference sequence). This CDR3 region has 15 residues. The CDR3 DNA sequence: TGTGCCAGCAGCCCAGATCCCAGGGGGAACACTGAAGCTTTCTTT. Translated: CASSPDPRGNTEAFF.

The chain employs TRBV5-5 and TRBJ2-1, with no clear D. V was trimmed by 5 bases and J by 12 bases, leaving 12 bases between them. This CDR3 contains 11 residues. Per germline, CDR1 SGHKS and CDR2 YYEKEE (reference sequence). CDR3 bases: TGTGCCAGCAGTTTAATTCGGATGCAGTTCTTC. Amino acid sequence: CASSLIRMQFF. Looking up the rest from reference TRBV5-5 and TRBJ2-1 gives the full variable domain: DAGVTQSPTHLIKTRGQQVTLRCSPISGHKSVSWYQQVLGQGPQFIFQYYEKEERGRGNFPDRFSARQFPNYSSELNVNALLLGDSALYLCASSLIRMQFFGPGTRLTVL.

The CDR3 sequence is CASSWTWGSNQPQHF. The CDR3 DNA sequence: TGTGCCAGCAGCTGGACTTGGGGATCCAATCAGCCCCAGCATTTT. The chain combines TRBV5-5 with TRBJ1-5; no definite D call. Germline values: CDR1 SGHKS, CDR2 YYEKEE (reference sequence). Trimming stripped 3 bases from V and 3 bases from J, with 13 bases between. The CDR3 is made up of 15 amino acids.

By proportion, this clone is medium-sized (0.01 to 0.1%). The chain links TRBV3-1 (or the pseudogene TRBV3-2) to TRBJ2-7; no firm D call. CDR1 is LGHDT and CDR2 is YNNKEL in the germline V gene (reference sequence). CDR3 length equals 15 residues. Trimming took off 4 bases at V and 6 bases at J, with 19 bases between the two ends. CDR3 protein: CASSRQGNLAPEQYF. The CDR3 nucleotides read TGTGCCAGCAGCCGACAAGGGAACTTAGCACCCGAGCAGTACTTC.

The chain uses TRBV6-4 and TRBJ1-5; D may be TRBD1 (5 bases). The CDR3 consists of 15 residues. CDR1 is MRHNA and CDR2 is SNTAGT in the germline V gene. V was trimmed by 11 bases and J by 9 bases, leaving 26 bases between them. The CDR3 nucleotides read TGTGCCGTTTCCAGACGGGCAGGGTTTATGGCGCCCCAGCATTTT. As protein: CAVSRRAGFMAPQHF.

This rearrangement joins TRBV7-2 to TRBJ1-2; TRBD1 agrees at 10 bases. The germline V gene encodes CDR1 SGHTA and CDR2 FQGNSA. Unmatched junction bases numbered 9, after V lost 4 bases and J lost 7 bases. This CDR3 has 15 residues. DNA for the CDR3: TGTGCCAGCAGCTCCTCCGGGACAGGGGTTTTTGGCTACACCTTC. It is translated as CASSSSGTGVFGYTF.